Below, one TCR beta chain is given with its context. Since a much larger clone is just one base distant, this may be a read error. The same CDR3 can be traced to other DNA sequences in this sample. MiXCR was used by TCRdb to re-call the PCR reads. The sample lists 35,000 to 50,000 clones; approximately 16% were seen once. The record originates from a study of metastatic and nonmetastatic thyroid tumors. All patients were untreated before thyroid surgery. V dropped 6 bases and J dropped 0; count of bases not matched to a gene: 22. CDR1 and CDR2 (germline): DFQATT, SNEGSKA (reference sequence). This CDR3 is built from 19 residues.

Sequences were obtained from tumor tissue. This TCR derives from a female donor with papillary thyroid cancer or a benign thyroid nodule (not recorded which). Some clones in this sample may be carry-over from other donors' samples. The rearrangement uses TRBV20-1 and TRBJ1-1; 7 positions match TRBD1. The CDR3 reads CSARGGRVVLSGMNTEAFF. DNA for the CDR3: TGCAGTGCCAGGGGGGGCAGGGTTGTTCTCTCTGGGATGAACACTGAAGCTTTCTTT.